The present T cell receptor (beta chain) was sequenced within a study of blood T cell repertoires in COVID-19. Data came from immunoSEQ multiplex PCR; TCRdb stores just in-frame clones and leaves some out. Counted here are a few hundred thousand clones, approximately 85% occurring once; the ten biggest clones make up about 11%. The CDR3 has 13 residues. Trimming removed 4 bases from V and 1 base from J, with 8 bases in between. CDR1 is LGHDT and CDR2 is YNNKEL in the germline V gene (reference sequence). This clone was counted once. The receptor was derived from a woman in her 70s with acute or convalescent COVID-19. Specimen: peripheral blood. The J gene is TRBJ2-7, the V gene TRBV3-1 (or the pseudogene TRBV3-2); D unresolved. CDR3 nucleotides: TGTGCCAGCAGCCCCGTCCCTTCCTACGAGCAGTACTTC. Its translation: CASSPVPSYEQYF.